Listed here are 26 T cell receptor beta chains from one sample, sequenced in a study of siplizumab effects on memory and regulatory T cells. Sequencing used immunoSEQ multiplex PCR; TCRdb keeps in-frame clones, though not all of them. The sample has about 57,000 clones, approximately 87% seen once; the top ten hold about 3.8%. Sequencing input: memory CD4+ T cells sorted from blood. The receptors originated from a human donor in good health.

The rearrangement links TRBV13 to TRBJ2-1, with D tentatively TRBD1 (5 bases). This CDR3 has 14 amino acids. V was cut by 4 bases and J by 1 base, with 8 bases left in between. In germline, CDR1 is PRHDT, CDR2 FYEKMQ (reference sequence). The CDR3 bases are TGTGCCAGCAGCTATAGGGGATCCTACAATGAGCAGTTCTTC. Encoded protein: CASSYRGSYNEQFF.

The chain uses TRBV11-2 and TRBJ2-5; tentative D call: TRBD1 (6 bases). The CDR3 has 14 residues. Per germline, CDR1 SGHAT and CDR2 FQNNGV. Between the trimmed V and J ends, which lost 5 bases and 4 bases, there was a span of 14 bases. CDR3 protein: CASSTHREGETQYF. In DNA, the CDR3 is TGTGCCAGCAGCACGCACAGGGAAGGAGAGACCCAGTACTTC.

The DNA for the CDR3 is TGTGCCAGCAGCTTGGTCGGGACAAATCAGCCCCAGCATTTT. It is translated as CASSLVGTNQPQHF. V usage is TRBV5-6 and J usage is TRBJ1-5; possibly TRBD1 for D (6 bases). CDR3 length equals 14 residues. Trimming removed 0 bases at V and 4 bases at J, with 8 bases between. Germline-derived CDR1 and CDR2 are SGHDT and YYEEEE.

In its sample, this clone was seen once. DNA for the CDR3: TGCGCCAGCAGCTTGACAGGTCCAAATTCACCCCTCCACTTT. As protein: CASSLTGPNSPLHF. The rearrangement links TRBV5-1 to TRBJ1-6; tentative D call: TRBD1 (5 bases). Trimming cost V 1 base and J 7 bases, with 9 bases left between them. Germline-derived CDR1 and CDR2 are SGHRS and YFSETQ. CDR3 size: 14 residues.

This chain joins TRBV6-5 and TRBJ1-6, with a possible D match to TRBD1 (5 bases). Germline-derived CDR1 and CDR2 are MNHEY and SVGAGI. The CDR3 covers 15 residues. V gave up 8 bases and J gave up 0 bases, with 11 bases separating them. Here the CDR3 DNA reads TGTGCCAGCGGCAGGGCGAGCTCCTATAATTCACCCCTCCACTTT. Its protein product is CASGRASSYNSPLHF.

The chain has TRBV6-1 and TRBJ1-1; D gene unclear. CDR1 and CDR2 from the germline V gene are MNHNS and SASEGT. The CDR3 is 11 residues long. Deletions cut 1 base from V and 14 bases from J, with 11 bases between. The CDR3 nucleotides read TGTGCCAGCAGTGAAGGAAGGGCCGCCTTCTTT. Translated: CASSEGRAAFF.

The CDR3 DNA reads as TGTGCCAGTAGGGGGACAGGGAACACCGGGGAGCTGTTTTTT. This encodes CASRGTGNTGELFF. V usage is TRBV19 and J usage is TRBJ2-2, with 8 bases fitting TRBD1. The CDR3 extends over 14 amino acids. V shed 6 bases and J 1 base; nucleotides not matched to a gene: 1. The germline gives CDR1 LNHDA, CDR2 SQIVND (reference sequence).

The CDR3 bases are TGTGCCAGCATGGGACAACAGGCGGACACGCAATATTTT. It is translated as CASMGQQADTQYF. The genes are TRBV6-5 and TRBJ1-3, with D perhaps TRBD1 (6 bases). Germline CDR1 reads MNHEY; CDR2 reads SVGAGI. The CDR3 loop spans 13 amino acids. With 7 bases removed from V and 15 bases from J, the gap between germline ends came to 22 bases.

The J gene is TRBJ2-3, the V gene TRBV7-2; a weak D match, TRBD2 (5 bases). CDR1 is SGHTA and CDR2 is FQGNSA in the germline V gene. There are 15 residues in the CDR3. The ends were cut back, 5 bases at V and 0 bases at J, with 12 bases in the middle. CDR3 sequence (DNA): TGTGCCAGCAGCACCAGCGGTCCTAGCACAGATACGCAGTATTTT. Residues: CASSTSGPSTDTQYF.

The chain is built from TRBV19 and TRBJ2-1; maybe TRBD2 (6 bases). This CDR3 is 15 amino acids long. The germline gives CDR1 LNHDA, CDR2 SQIVND (reference sequence). V dropped 3 bases and J dropped 9 bases, with 18 bases sitting between them. The CDR3 region has the DNA TGTGCCAGTAGTATCGACGGGAGTTTTGTTAGTGAGCAGTTCTTC. It translates to CASSIDGSFVSEQFF.

The gene calls are TRBV5-8 and TRBJ2-5; 12 bases match TRBD1. With V trimmed by 4 bases and J by 5 bases, 6 bases remained unmatched. Per the germline V gene, CDR1 is SGHTS and CDR2 is YDEGEE. The CDR3 is 15 residues long. The DNA for the CDR3 is TGTGCCAGCAGCCCTGGGACAGGGGGCCGGGAGACCCAGTACTTC. It translates to CASSPGTGGRETQYF.

The genes are TRBV20-1 and TRBJ2-7, with D perhaps matching TRBD1 (5 bases). This CDR3 spans 11 amino acids. Germline V gene sequence: CDR1 DFQATT, CDR2 SNEGSKA (reference sequence). V shed 6 bases and J shed 4 bases, with 10 bases lying between them. The DNA of the CDR3 is TGCAGTGCCCCTGACAGATACGAGCAGTACTTC. Its translation is CSAPDRYEQYF.

Notes on this clone: This sample also contains other DNA sequences that code for the same CDR3. The chain joins TRBV5-4 to TRBJ1-4; 8 bases agree with TRBD1. With V trimmed by 1 base and J by 8 bases, 4 bases remained unmatched. Germline V CDR1 and CDR2: SGHNT, YYREEE (reference sequence). CDR3 length: 14 amino acids. In nucleotides, the CDR3 is TGTGCCAGCAGCTTGCAGGGGGCGGAGGAAAAACTGTTTTTT. Amino acid sequence: CASSLQGAEEKLFF.

V usage is TRBV6-1 and J usage is TRBJ1-1, with 8 bases that match TRBD1. This CDR3 has 14 amino acids. Germline trimming cut 6 bases from V and 2 bases from J; bases unmatched to any gene: 5. The germline gives CDR1 MNHNS, CDR2 SASEGT. CDR3 region: CASRLTGGNTEAFF. The CDR3 region has the DNA TGTGCCAGCAGGTTAACAGGGGGAAACACTGAAGCTTTCTTT.

The V gene is TRBV11-2, the J gene TRBJ1-2; 9 bases are shared with TRBD1. V was pared by 7 bases and J by 7 bases, with 16 bases of the junction left unmatched. Looked up from germline, CDR1 is SGHAT and CDR2 is FQNNGV. The CDR3 loop spans 16 amino acids. The CDR3 loop reads CASTPIRTGTGTGYTF. The CDR3 region has the DNA TGTGCCAGCACCCCAATTCGAACCGGGACAGGGACTGGCTACACCTTC.

The chain uses TRBV5-1 and TRBJ2-3; D is ambiguous. V gave up 4 bases and J gave up 0 bases, with 12 bases separating them. CDR1 is SGHRS and CDR2 is YFSETQ in the germline V gene. CDR3 length: 15 residues. The CDR3 nucleotides read TGCGCCAGCAGCGGTGGCTTTAGTAGCACAGATACGCAGTATTTT. Protein sequence: CASSGGFSSTDTQYF.

The CDR3 DNA is TGCGCCAGCAGCTTGGTTTCGGCTACCCCCTACGAGCAGTACTTC. Translating it yields CASSLVSATPYEQYF. This chain connects TRBV5-1 to TRBJ2-7; D not resolved. Trimming pared 0 bases from V and 2 bases from J, leaving 12 bases between. The germline V gene has CDR1 SGHRS and CDR2 YFSETQ. This CDR3 contains 15 residues.

In its sample, this clone was seen once. J is TRBJ2-1 and V is TRBV5-4, with 10 positions matching TRBD1. V lost 4 bases to trimming and J lost 8 bases; unmatched junction nucleotides: 3. The CDR3 has 13 amino acids. Germline CDR1 and CDR2: SGHNT and YYREEE (reference sequence). In nucleotides, the CDR3 is TGTGCCAGCAGCCGACAGGGGGCAGATGAGCAGTTCTTC. This codes for CASSRQGADEQFF.

CDR3 sequence: CASSIVRPSSTEAFF. The DNA of the CDR3 is TGTGCCAGTAGTATAGTGCGTCCCTCTAGCACTGAAGCTTTCTTT. The chain has TRBV19 and TRBJ1-1; D unclear. V lost 1 base to trimming and J lost 4 bases, with 13 bases between them. CDR1 and CDR2 from the germline V gene are LNHDA and SQIVND (reference sequence). This CDR3 has 15 amino acids.

This clone was detected only a few times. This chain links TRBV6-1 with TRBJ2-1; TRBD1 matches at 8 bases. The germline CDR1 and CDR2 sequences are MNHNS and SASEGT. The CDR3 loop spans 14 amino acids. Germline trimming cut 5 bases from V and 9 bases from J; bases unmatched to any gene: 9. The CDR3 region is CASSKDREYGEQFF. CDR3 DNA sequence: TGTGCCAGCAGTAAGGACAGGGAGTATGGTGAGCAGTTCTTC.

The chain has TRBV27 and TRBJ2-1; 9 bases map to TRBD1. V lost 5 bases, J lost 4 bases, and 9 bases stayed unmatched. The CDR3 totals 16 residues. Germline CDR1 MNHEY, CDR2 SMNVEV (reference sequence). The CDR3 DNA reads as TGTGCCAGCAGTCCGTACAGGGGGCTGTTTTACAATGAGCAGTTCTTC. Protein sequence: CASSPYRGLFYNEQFF.

The chain is built from TRBV25-1 and TRBJ1-2; D uncertain. This CDR3 contains 14 residues. Trimming took 5 bases from V and 1 from J, leaving 11 bases between them. In germline, CDR1 is MGHDK, CDR2 SYGVNS. This CDR3 reads CASSPRNLNYGYTF. The DNA for the CDR3 is TGTGCCAGCAGTCCGAGGAACCTTAACTATGGCTACACCTTC.

The rearrangement uses TRBV7-3 and TRBJ2-3; TRBD1 aligns across 7 bases. The CDR3 has 15 amino acids. Germline V gene sequence: CDR1 SGHTA, CDR2 FQGTGA. V gave up 4 bases and J gave up 4 bases; unmatched junction bases: 8. The CDR3 DNA sequence: TGTGCCAGCAGCTCGACAGGGAAAGGGGCAGATACGCAGTATTTT. Its protein is CASSSTGKGADTQYF.

In this sample, this clone turned up a few times. This chain connects TRBV5-1 to TRBJ2-5; TRBD1 matches at 7 bases. Unmatched junction bases numbered 10, after V lost 3 bases and J lost 5 bases. The CDR3 extends over 15 amino acids. Germline CDR1 and CDR2: SGHRS and YFSETQ. CDR3 amino acids: CASSSTTTGRETQYF. The DNA for the CDR3 is TGCGCCAGCAGCTCTACTACGACAGGGCGGGAGACCCAGTACTTC.

This chain uses TRBV6-1 with TRBJ2-5, with a weak D call TRBD2 (6 bases). There are 16 residues in the CDR3. CDR1 and CDR2 from the germline V gene are MNHNS and SASEGT. Between the trimmed V and J ends, which lost 2 bases and 5 bases, there was a span of 18 bases. CDR3 nucleotide sequence: TGTGCCAGCAGTGAAAGGCCCCTCGGGAGCGGCGAGACCCAGTACTTC. This translates into CASSERPLGSGETQYF.

The chain couples TRBV5-1 to TRBJ2-7; 9 nucleotides match TRBD1. In germline, CDR1 is SGHRS, CDR2 YFSETQ. The CDR3 contains 16 residues. J lost 0 bases, V lost 0 bases, and 4 bases had no gene match. This chain's CDR3 is CASSLDGQGSSYEQYF. CDR3 bases: TGCGCCAGCAGCTTGGATGGACAGGGGAGCTCCTACGAGCAGTACTTC.